This TCR beta chain was profiled in a study of OX40 agonist ivuxolimab in advanced cancers. As for the study more broadly: Ivuxolimab was a fully human IgG2 agonistic monoclonal antibody targeting the costimulatory receptor OX40 (CD134). Patients were allowed to have had prior anti-PD-1, anti-PD-L1 or anti-CTLA-4 therapy, and 40% of the dose-escalation patients had been treated with checkpoint inhibitors. Among the 52 dose-escalation patients, about 19 had hepatocellular carcinoma, 15 melanoma, 9 renal cell carcinoma and 9 head and neck cancer. Intravenous ivuxolimab was administered to patients every 2 weeks at six dose levels: 0.01, 0.1, 0.3, 1.5, 3 and 10 mg/kg. The purpose of peripheral TCRbeta sequencing was to test whether ivuxolimab changed TCR sequence diversity and led to clonal T-cell expansion. Partial responses occurred in three dose-escalation patients: two with cutaneous melanoma and one with hepatocellular carcinoma. A male proportion of 75% to 85% and a mean age of approximately 60 years, ranging from 23 to 79, were recorded for the dose-escalation cohort. The paper covers the monotherapy dose-escalation part of the phase I ivuxolimab trial, which included N of about 50 patients.

Overall study outcomes, separate from this receptor: After ivuxolimab, expanded clones were on average more numerous among CD8+ T cells than among CD4+ T cells. Low levels of normalized T-cell clonal expansion were also shown by some nonresponding patients. In the 0.1-3.0 mg/kg groups, partial responders were among the patients with the lowest normalized peripheral clonal expansion, particularly in CD8+ T cells. At doses from 0.1 to 3.0 mg/kg, clonal expansion was seen in both CD4+ and CD8+ blood T cells between baseline and week 6. The antigen specificity of the clonally expanded peripheral T cells was not determined.

Genomic DNA was extracted from sorted cells for sequencing of the TCRbeta CDR3 region. TCRbeta CDR3 regions were sequenced using the immunoSEQ Assay. The clones in this table, taken by TCRdb from immuneACCESS, are in-frame only. Not every clone is retained; where verified, under half of the shortfall comes from an unresolved V gene, and the cause of the rest is unknown. Here the sample has approximately 82,000 clones; more than 70% occur a single time. The ten largest clones represent over 5% of the sample. The count of this clone is one. This clone's antigen is unknown. Per-base qualities were not stored, and no clone one base away is much larger. The CDR3, cysteine through phenylalanine, is 12 amino acids long. The entry retains the CDR3 DNA only, 36 bases that are in frame from base 1. The junction shows trimming of 5 bases on V and 6 bases on J, plus 11 bases between the germline ends. Looking up the germline V gene yields CDR1 SGHRS and CDR2 YFSETQ.

Patients with a history of autoimmune disease or receiving systemic immunosuppression were excluded from the trial. Peripheral blood for TCR sequencing was drawn from every dose cohort at baseline, at cycle 4 day 1 and at cycle 7 day 1. Samples came from an open-label, multicenter, first-in-human phase I dose-escalation trial of ivuxolimab. Adults with locally advanced or metastatic melanoma, renal cell, hepatocellular, or head and neck squamous cell carcinoma were enrolled in the trial. Before TCR sequencing, CD4+ T cells and CD8+ T cells from peripheral blood were sorted into separate populations.

The TCR sequence derives from an adult with an advanced solid tumor such as melanoma, head and neck, liver or kidney cancer. The sequence links TRBV5-1 to TRBJ1-1, with the D gene not confidently named. Sequenced material: CD4+ or CD8+ T cells sorted from blood, taken in a trial of the OX40 agonist ivuxolimab. In nucleotide form, the sequence is TGCGCCAGCAGTCGAACAAGGTCTGAAGCTTTCTTT. This translates into CASSRTRSEAFF. Reference TRBV5-1 and TRBJ1-1 genes cover what lies past the CDR3, so the full variable domain is KAGVTQTPRYLIKTRGQQVTLSCSPISGHRSVSWYQQTPGQGLQFLFEYFSETQRNKGNFPGRFSGRQFSNSRSEMNVSTLELGDSALYLCASSRTRSEAFFGQGTRLTVV.